These T cell receptor beta chains were read from a single sample in a study of cytomegalovirus exposure and HLA in healthy donors. Here immunoSEQ multiplex PCR was the method, and the copy in TCRdb shows in-frame clones only, minus some. This sample has approximately 120,000 clones, with 60% to 85% found just once. The sequenced material came from PBMCs. These TCRs come from a female donor in good health and CMV-seronegative. The CDR3 runs from the conserved cysteine through the conserved F or W. The order of the fields is J gene, V gene, clone size, D gene, CDR3 DNA, CDR3 protein. The D gene is left open where the match is weak. Where a row states a size, it is once, few, many or the class of an expanded clone; other rows omit it.

TRBJ1-6	TRBV5-8	NA	NA	TGTGCCAGCAGCTCGGACCGGGGTTTCTCCAGGTCACCCCTCCACTTT	CASSSDRGFSRSPLHF
TRBJ1-1	TRBV19	NA	TRBD1	TGTGCCAGTAAGTTCCAGGGGGCTATGTACACTGAAGCTTTCTTT	CASKFQGAMYTEAFF
TRBJ1-2	TRBV6-1	few	NA	TGTGCCAGCGGGAGGTCTAACTATGGCTACACCTTC	CASGRSNYGYTF
TRBJ1-1	TRBV9	few	NA	TGTGCCAGCAGCACCACTCAGGGGAACACTGAAGCTTTCTTT	CASSTTQGNTEAFF
TRBJ2-5	TRBV4-2	NA	NA	TGTGCCAGCAGCCAAGATGGGCCTAGCCGTGAGCAGTACTTC	CASSQDGPSREQYF
TRBJ2-5	TRBV5-1	NA	NA	TGCGCCAGCGCTGGACGTGGGGGCGGAGAGACCCAGTACTTC	CASAGRGGGETQYF
TRBJ2-7	TRBV2	few	NA	TGTGCCAGCAGCGCAGGGGCTTCTGACGAGCAGTACTTC	CASSAGASDEQYF
TRBJ2-3	TRBV6-5	NA	NA	TGTGCCAGCACGGGGGACGTCACCCGGCATACGCAGTATTTT	CASTGDVTRHTQYF
TRBJ2-3	TRBV5-1	NA	TRBD1	TGCGCCAGCAGCTTGGCCCCGGGACAGGGAAGAAGCACAGATACGCAGTATTTT	CASSLAPGQGRSTDTQYF
TRBJ2-7	TRBV11-2	NA	NA	TGTGCCAGCAGCCTCCAACAGGGTCGGTACGAGCAGTACTTC	CASSLQQGRYEQYF
TRBJ2-1	TRBV21-1	NA	NA	TGTGCCAGCAGCCAAAGACGGGGCTCCTACAATGAGCAGTTCTTC	CASSQRRGSYNEQFF
TRBJ2-2	TRBV11-1	NA	TRBD1	TGTGCCAGCAGCTTGGGACAGGGGTCTAAAACCGGGGAGCTGTTTTTT	CASSLGQGSKTGELFF
TRBJ2-3	TRBV19	NA	TRBD2	TGTGCCAGTAGTATAGCCAGACTAGCGGGTAGCACAGATACGCAGTATTTT	CASSIARLAGSTDTQYF
TRBJ2-2	TRBV28	NA	TRBD2	TGTGCCAGCAGTTCTATAGCGTTGGGGGAGGGCCGGAACACCGGGGAGCTGTTTTTT	CASSSIALGEGRNTGELFF
TRBJ2-1	TRBV25-1	NA	TRBD2	TGTGCCAGCAGTGAATACTGGCCACTAGCGGGGAACTACAATGAGCAGTTCTTC	CASSEYWPLAGNYNEQFF
TRBJ2-7	TRBV5-1	few	TRBD1	TGCGCCAGCAGCTTGTATCAGGGGGCTTACGAGCAGTACTTC	CASSLYQGAYEQYF
TRBJ2-2	TRBV7-9	few	TRBD2	TGTGCCAGCAGCCAGACTAGCGGAGACACCGGGGAGCTGTTTTTT	CASSQTSGDTGELFF
TRBJ2-5	TRBV18	NA	NA	TGTGCCAGCTCTCAACTCAGAGACATCCAAGAGACCCAGTACTTC	CASSQLRDIQETQYF
TRBJ2-7	TRBV6-5	NA	NA	TGTGCCAGCAGATTTCGGCGGGCGGGATACGAGCAGTACTTC	CASRFRRAGYEQYF
TRBJ2-2	TRBV5-1	NA	TRBD2	TGCGCCAGCAGCTTGGGGATTAGCGGGGCGAACACCGGGGAGCTGTTTTTT	CASSLGISGANTGELFF
TRBJ2-1	TRBV9	NA	TRBD2	TGTGCCAGCAGCGTAGTCGGACTAGCTAGAAATGAGCAGTTCTTC	CASSVVGLARNEQFF
TRBJ2-5	TRBV13	NA	NA	TGTGCCAGCAGCTTAGTACGGCTAGAAGAGACCCAGTACTTC	CASSLVRLEETQYF
TRBJ2-2	TRBV5-1	few	TRBD2	TGCGCCAGCAGCTTAGCGGGACTTTCTTACTCAAACACCGGGGAGCTGTTTTTT	CASSLAGLSYSNTGELFF
TRBJ2-7	TRBV28	NA	TRBD2	TGTGCCACCTCTCGGACTAGCCGGGGCTACGAGCAGTACTTC	CATSRTSRGYEQYF
TRBJ2-2	TRBV27	NA	TRBD2	TGTGCCAGCAGATCAGCGGGGGTTGGCACCGGGGAGCTGTTTTTT	CASRSAGVGTGELFF
TRBJ1-3	TRBV5-4	NA	NA	TGTGCCAGCAGCTGGGGCCTCCCGGGAGGTGGAAACACCATATATTTT	CASSWGLPGGGNTIYF
TRBJ2-6	TRBV5-1	NA	TRBD2	TGCGCCAGCAGCCGGGGACTAGGACTAGCGGGAGGGAAGGTTATTAATGGGGCCAACGGCCTGACTTTC	CASSRGLGLAGGKVINGANGLTF
TRBJ2-5	TRBV15	NA	TRBD1	TGTGCCACCAGCAGTCCGGACAGGGGAAGCGAGACCCAGTACTTC	CATSSPDRGSETQYF
TRBJ2-7	TRBV28	NA	NA	TGTGCCAGCAGTAAAGCAGGGATTAATGTTTACGAGCAGTACTTC	CASSKAGINVYEQYF
TRBJ2-7	TRBV9	NA	NA	TGTGCCAGCAGCGGACCGGGATCCTATCACGAGCAGTACTTC	CASSGPGSYHEQYF
TRBJ1-1	TRBV28	NA	NA	TGTGCCAGCAGTTTCGTCCCACAGAACACTGAAGCTTTCTTT	CASSFVPQNTEAFF
TRBJ2-5	TRBV29-1	NA	NA	TGCAGCGTTGCACAGAACCAAGAGACCCAGTACTTC	CSVAQNQETQYF
TRBJ1-3	TRBV7-2	NA	NA	TGTGCCAGCAGCTTATCGTCAGTAACATCTGGAAACACCATATATTTT	CASSLSSVTSGNTIYF
TRBJ1-1	TRBV5-1	NA	NA	TGCGCCAGCAGGTTTACAGGGAGCACTGAAGCTTTCTTT	CASRFTGSTEAFF
TRBJ2-6	TRBV5-1	NA	NA	TGCGCCAGCAGTTTAACCGCGCGGGAAAAAAACGTCCTGACTTTC	CASSLTAREKNVLTF
TRBJ2-7	TRBV5-1	NA	TRBD2	TGCGCCAGCAGCCCCCGAACTTATAGCGGGAGGCCGTCCTACGAGCAGTACTTC	CASSPRTYSGRPSYEQYF
TRBJ1-3	TRBV28	NA	NA	TGTGCCAGCAGTTTATGGTGGCAGGCCGCACCTGGAAACACCATATATTTT	CASSLWWQAAPGNTIYF
TRBJ2-7	TRBV7-9	NA	NA	TGTGCCAGCAGCTTATTTCGGTCCCATCCGGGGTCCTCCTACGAGCAGTACTTC	CASSLFRSHPGSSYEQYF
TRBJ2-1	TRBV10-3	NA	TRBD2	TGTGCCATCAGTGGGCTAGCGGGAGCTCCCCACAATGAGCAGTTCTTC	CAISGLAGAPHNEQFF
TRBJ2-7	TRBV19	NA	NA	TGTGCCAGTAGCGGCGGGACGCCGCCCTACGAGCAGTACTTC	CASSGGTPPYEQYF
TRBJ2-3	TRBV6-5	once	NA	TGTGCCAGCAGTTGGGGGGGCCCCGGGTTGATGGATACGCAGTATTTT	CASSWGGPGLMDTQYF
TRBJ2-7	TRBV28	NA	NA	TGTGCCAGCAGTTTACGCGGGTCAAACTACGAGCAGTACTTC	CASSLRGSNYEQYF